This entry concerns a single T cell receptor delta chain. Its specificity is not known. The protein that TCRdb holds for this DNA derives from a much larger clone and differs from the translated DNA at residue 16, which likely indicates a read error; the protein shown here is translated from the DNA. The data derive from a study of γδ T cells in repeated Plasmodium falciparum infection. Across the study: Donors had four controlled P. falciparum NF54 infections over roughly 640 days. Study-level findings and limits: Vgamma9/Vdelta2+ repertoires stayed stably polyclonal over time and infection.

The CDR3 contains 19 residues. Germline V lookup: CDR1 TSWWSYY, CDR2 QGS. TCRdb re-called clones from the multiplex PCR reads via CATT. The sample holds more than 70,000 delta-chain clones, approximately 0.96% seen once. Vgamma9/Vdelta2+ and Vdelta2-negative gammadelta T cells were flow-sorted from PBMC for bulk sequencing. The sequenced material came from gamma-delta T cells from blood. This sequence was found in a pool of human donors (malaria-infected and uninfected, not separated). The chain combines TRDV1 with TRDJ1; 7 positions agree with TRDD3. TCRdb leaves out the J gene; it was filled in here by matching the DNA to germline. The CDR3 sequence is CALGGGVLRIRSYTDELIF. The CDR3 coding sequence is TGTGCTCTTGGGGGGGGCGTCCTCAGGATACGCTCGTACACCGATGAACTCATCTTT.